This T cell receptor beta chain was sequenced during a study of T cells in Graves' hyperthyroidism and ophthalmopathy. General study points: Also found in blood were most expanded thyroid clonotypes above 0.001.

This clonotype was counted ten times or more. The antigen is not known. The junction shows a germline mismatch at one end, possibly a read error. This CDR3 has 13 amino acids. Germline V gene lookup returns CDR1 WSHSY and CDR2 SAAADI. Regions amplified from RNA transcripts were the TCR beta CDR3 regions. Initially, a first-round RT-PCR of the TCR CDR3 employed the HTBI primer set. Each CDR3 protein is one row after TCRdb ran MiXCR on the multiplex PCR reads. The sample has just under 750,000 distinct CDR3 sequences, about 35% seen once. The patients, who ranged from 18 to 65 in age, presented with newly diagnosed hyperthyroidism lasting under 2 months. Exclusion criteria comprised uncontrolled infection, other autoimmune disease, pregnancy or lactation.

The sequence came from a woman aged 40 to 50 with Graves' hyperthyroidism. Sequencing used blood. This chain links TRBV10-2 with TRBJ1-1; 8 nucleotides line up with TRBD1. In DNA, the CDR3 is TGTGCCAGCAGTGAAACAGGGGGCACTGAAGCTTTCTTT. It encodes CASSETGGTEAFF.